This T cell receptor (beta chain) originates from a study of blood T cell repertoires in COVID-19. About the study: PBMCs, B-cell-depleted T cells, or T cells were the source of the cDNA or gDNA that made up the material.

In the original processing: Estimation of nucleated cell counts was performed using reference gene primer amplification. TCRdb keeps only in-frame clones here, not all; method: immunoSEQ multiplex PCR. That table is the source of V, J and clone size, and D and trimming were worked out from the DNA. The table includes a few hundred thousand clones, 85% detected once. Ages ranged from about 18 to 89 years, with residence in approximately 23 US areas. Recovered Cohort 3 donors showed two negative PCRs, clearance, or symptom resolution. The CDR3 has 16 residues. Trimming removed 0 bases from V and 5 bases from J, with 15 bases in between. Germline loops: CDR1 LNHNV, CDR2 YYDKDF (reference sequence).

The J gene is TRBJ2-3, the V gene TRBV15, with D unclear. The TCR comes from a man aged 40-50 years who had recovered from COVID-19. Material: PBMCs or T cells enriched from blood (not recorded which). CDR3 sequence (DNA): TGTGCCACCAGCAGAGATCCCGGTGGTACTGGAGATACGCAGTATTTT. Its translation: CATSRDPGGTGDTQYF. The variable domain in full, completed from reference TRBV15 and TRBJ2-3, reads DAMVIQNPRYQVTQFGKPVTLSCSQTLNHNVMYWYQQKSSQAPKLLFHYYDKDFNNEADTPDNFQSRRPNTSFCFLDIRSPGLGDTAMYLCATSRDPGGTGDTQYFGPGTRLTVL.